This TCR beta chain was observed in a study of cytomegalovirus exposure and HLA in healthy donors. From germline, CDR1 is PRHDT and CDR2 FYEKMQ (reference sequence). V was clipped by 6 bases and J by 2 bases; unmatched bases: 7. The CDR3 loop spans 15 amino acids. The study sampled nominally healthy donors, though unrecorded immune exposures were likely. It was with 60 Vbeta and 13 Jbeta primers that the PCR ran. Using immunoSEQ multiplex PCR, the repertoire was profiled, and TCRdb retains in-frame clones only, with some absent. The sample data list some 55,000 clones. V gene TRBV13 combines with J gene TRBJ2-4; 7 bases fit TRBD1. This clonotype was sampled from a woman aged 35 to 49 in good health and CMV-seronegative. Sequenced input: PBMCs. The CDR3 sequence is CASSSQQGTKNIQYF. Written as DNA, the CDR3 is TGTGCCAGCAGTTCACAACAGGGGACCAAAAACATTCAGTACTTC.